This entry describes one TCR beta chain. Its antigen is not known. The data are from a study of blood T cells in healthy people across ages. As for the study in general: Template switching recovered approximately one barcoded beta molecule for every two T cells. Study-level points and caveats: Significant beta diversity loss was already apparent by age about 39, declining roughly linearly. Samples with more naive T cells showed higher observed beta diversity.

CDR1 MNHGY and CDR2 SVAAGI come from the germline V gene. V was pared by 3 bases and J by 6 bases, with 7 bases of the junction left unmatched. This CDR3 spans 15 amino acids. Primers used in a second PCR of roughly 7 to 12 cycles were a sample-barcoded 5' primer and a J-beta primer mix. TCRdb ran MiXCR on the 5' RACE reads and lists one entry per CDR3 protein. Here the sample spans 1.5 million to 2 million distinct CDR3 sequences, about 32% being singletons. Sequenced input: blood. This rearrangement joins TRBV6-9 to TRBJ2-1; 8 bases agree with TRBD2. The source is a woman aged 25-40 years in good health. In DNA, the CDR3 is TGTGCCAGCAGTTACCCGATGCGGGGGGCCAATGAGCAGTTCTTC. This encodes CASSYPMRGANEQFF.